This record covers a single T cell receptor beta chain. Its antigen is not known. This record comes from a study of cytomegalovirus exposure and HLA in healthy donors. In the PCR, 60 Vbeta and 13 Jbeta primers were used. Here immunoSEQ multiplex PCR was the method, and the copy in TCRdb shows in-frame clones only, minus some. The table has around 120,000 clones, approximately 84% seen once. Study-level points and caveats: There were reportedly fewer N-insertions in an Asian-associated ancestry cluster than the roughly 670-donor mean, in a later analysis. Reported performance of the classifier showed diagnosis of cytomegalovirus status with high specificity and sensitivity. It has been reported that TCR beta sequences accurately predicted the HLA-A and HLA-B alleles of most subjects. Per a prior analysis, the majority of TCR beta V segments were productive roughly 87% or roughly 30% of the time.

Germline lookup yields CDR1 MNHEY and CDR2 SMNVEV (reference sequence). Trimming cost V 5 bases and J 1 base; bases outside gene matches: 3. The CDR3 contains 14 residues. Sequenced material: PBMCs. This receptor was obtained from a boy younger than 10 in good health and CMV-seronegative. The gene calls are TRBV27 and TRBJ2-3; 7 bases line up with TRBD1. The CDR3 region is CASSNGQGTDTQYF. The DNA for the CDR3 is TGTGCCAGCAGTAACGGACAGGGCACAGATACGCAGTATTTT.